This T cell receptor beta chain is from a study of T cell responses to AZD1222 COVID-19 vaccine. Findings and caveats of the study: Unmutated variant regions are reportedly targeted by nearly half of spike-specific TCRs. Sampling captured repertoires only after the peak T cell response.

Of note for this clone: The target antigen is unknown.

This CDR3 contains 11 residues. Trimming took off 11 bases at V and 0 bases at J, with 8 bases between the two ends. Germline V CDR1 and CDR2: MGHDK, SYGVNS. Data came from immunoSEQ multiplex PCR; TCRdb stores just in-frame clones and leaves some out. The table has 66,000 or so clones, roughly 87% seen once. The chain has TRBV25-1 and TRBJ2-7; unclear D gene. Sequenced here: peripheral blood, sampled on day 0 of AZD1222 vaccination. This TCR derives from an adult in good health. The chain's CDR3 is CAGGNSYEQYF. In DNA, the CDR3 is TGTGCCGGTGGTAACTCCTACGAGCAGTACTTC.